The 5 T cell receptor beta chains reported below all come from one sample, sequenced in a study of cytomegalovirus exposure and HLA in healthy donors. The PCR employed 60 Vbeta primers together with 13 Jbeta primers. Repertoires were generated with immunoSEQ multiplex PCR, while TCRdb's copy carries only in-frame clones and drops some. The sample carries 150,000 to 200,000 clones, more than 65% recorded once. Sequencing used PBMCs. These receptors were obtained from a girl between 2 and 10 years old in good health and CMV-seropositive.

This clone showed up just a few times. Other DNA variants within this sample encode the same CDR3. J is TRBJ2-1 and V is TRBV29-1, with D perhaps TRBD2 (6 bases). Germline CDR1 is SQVTM and CDR2 is ANQGSEA. The CDR3 consists of 13 residues. The V gene lost 4 bases and the J gene lost 2 bases, with 9 bases spanning the gap. In nucleotides, the CDR3 is TGCAGCGTTGCCCGCGGGACCTACAATGAGCAGTTCTTC. Translating gives CSVARGTYNEQFF.

A single count supports this clone. The chain is built from TRBV7-3 and TRBJ1-1; 10 bases line up with TRBD1. The V and J ends lost 4 bases and 3 bases, in that order; junction bases with no gene match: 8. Per germline, CDR1 SGHTA and CDR2 FQGTGA. The CDR3 contains 16 residues. CDR3 bases: TGTGCCAGCAGCTCGGTCCCGGGACAGGGGTACACTGAAGCTTTCTTT. It specifies CASSSVPGQGYTEAFF.

The chain couples TRBV30 to TRBJ1-1; 8 bases line up with TRBD1. Germline CDR1 GTSNPN, CDR2 SVGIG (reference sequence). With 5 bases clipped from V and 0 bases from J, the junction kept 8 bases outside the gene matches. The CDR3 loop spans 15 amino acids. The CDR3 protein is CAWGGTGVMNTEAFF. The CDR3 DNA reads as TGTGCCTGGGGGGGGACAGGAGTCATGAACACTGAAGCTTTCTTT. Combining the CDR3 with reference TRBV30 and TRBJ1-1 gives the whole variable domain SQTIHQWPATLVQPVGSPLSLECTVEGTSNPNLYWYRQAAGRGLQLLFYSVGIGQISSEVPQNLSASRPQDRQFILSSKKLLLSDSGFYLCAWGGTGVMNTEAFFGQGTRLTVV.

The CDR3 DNA is TGTGCCAGCAGCTCGTCGGGGTTTGGACAGCCCCAGCATTTT. Translation gives CASSSSGFGQPQHF. The rearrangement joins TRBV5-5 to TRBJ1-5; D not resolved. The CDR3 is made up of 14 amino acids. The germline CDR1 and CDR2 sequences are SGHKS and YYEKEE (reference sequence). Trimming took off 3 bases at V and 7 bases at J, with 14 bases between the two ends.

The gene calls are TRBV28 and TRBJ1-1, with D perhaps matching TRBD1 (6 bases). The CDR3 totals 13 residues. From germline, CDR1 is MDHEN and CDR2 SYDVKM. Trimming stripped 5 bases from V and 8 bases from J, with 15 bases between. The CDR3 DNA follows: TGTGCCAGCAGTCTCGCCCCCGGGACAGAAGCTTTCTTT. Translated, it gives CASSLAPGTEAFF.